Each of the 11 T cell receptor beta chains below was sequenced from the same sample in a study of technical replicates of blood from four donors. The repertoire was sequenced with immunoSEQ multiplex PCR; TCRdb's copy has only in-frame clones and lacks some. Of tens of thousands of clones in the sample, under 99% were seen once. Material for sequencing was T cells isolated from PBMCs. All receptors derive from a human donor in good health.

The rearrangement links TRBV15 to TRBJ1-2, with 7 bases that match TRBD1. Germline CDR1 is LNHNV and CDR2 is YYDKDF (reference sequence). The V segment lost 6 bases and the J segment 2 bases; nucleotides outside the gene matches: 18. This CDR3 is built from 18 residues. CDR3 nucleotide sequence: TGTGCCACCAGTACAACACACTTGGGACAGAAGGGCAACTATGGCTACACCTTC. Its translation: CATSTTHLGQKGNYGYTF.

V usage is TRBV7-3 and J usage is TRBJ1-2, with D unresolved. CDR1 SGHTA and CDR2 FQGTGA come from the germline V gene. V was shortened by 5 bases and J by 2 bases, with 9 bases between the two germline ends. This CDR3 comprises 13 residues. CDR3 DNA sequence: TGTGCCAGCAGCACTCATAACAACTATGGCTACACCTTC. Amino acid sequence: CASSTHNNYGYTF.

The V gene is TRBV15, the J gene TRBJ1-2, with D tentatively TRBD1 (6 bases). V was cut by 1 base and J by 4 bases, with 10 bases left in between. The CDR3 spans 14 residues. Germline CDR1 and CDR2: LNHNV and YYDKDF (reference sequence). This chain's CDR3 is CATSRGTGTYGYTF. The DNA of the CDR3 is TGTGCCACCAGCAGAGGCACAGGGACCTATGGCTACACCTTC.

V usage is TRBV9 and J usage is TRBJ2-1; 7 bases are shared with TRBD2. Germline lookup yields CDR1 SGDLS and CDR2 YYNGEE. V lost 3 bases, J lost 3 bases, and 18 bases stayed unmatched. The CDR3 runs 19 residues. DNA for the CDR3: TGTGCCAGCAGCGGTACAGTACCCTCGATACTAGCGAACTACAATGAGCAGTTCTTC. This encodes CASSGTVPSILANYNEQFF.

J is TRBJ2-7 and V is TRBV4-1, with D hard to call. Germline V gene sequence: CDR1 MGHRA, CDR2 YSYEKL. The ends were cut back, 4 bases at V and 1 base at J, with 11 bases in the middle. This CDR3 has 14 residues. CDR3 sequence (DNA): TGCGCCAGCAGCCGCGGCGGCCTGTCCTACGAGCAGTACTTC. Its protein is CASSRGGLSYEQYF.

The V and J genes are TRBV28 and TRBJ2-5; TRBD1 matches 8 bases. V gave up 5 bases and J gave up 5 bases; unmatched junction bases: 10. The germline gives CDR1 MDHEN, CDR2 SYDVKM. CDR3 length equals 15 residues. CDR3 protein: CASSPQTGARETQYF. CDR3 in DNA: TGTGCCAGCAGTCCGCAGACAGGGGCGCGTGAGACCCAGTACTTC.

The chain joins TRBV27 to TRBJ1-5; TRBD1 aligns across 7 bases. The J segment lost 0 bases and the V segment lost 5 bases, leaving 7 bases of the junction unmatched. Per germline, CDR1 MNHEY and CDR2 SMNVEV (reference sequence). The CDR3 is 16 residues long. CDR3 amino acids: CASSAGQLNSNQPQHF. CDR3 nucleotide sequence: TGTGCCAGCAGTGCGGGACAGTTAAATAGCAATCAGCCCCAGCATTTT.

This chain connects TRBV13 to TRBJ2-3, with 7 bases aligning to TRBD2. The CDR3 contains 17 residues. V shed 4 bases, J shed 1 base, and the junction held 11 bases outside the gene matches. CDR1 and CDR2 from the germline V gene are PRHDT and FYEKMQ (reference sequence). CDR3 sequence reads: CASSSTAGEGRTDTQYF. The CDR3, as DNA: TGTGCCAGCAGCTCGACCGCGGGGGAAGGGCGCACAGATACGCAGTATTTT.

The V and J genes are TRBV6-6 and TRBJ1-1; 7 nucleotides match TRBD1. CDR3 length: 14 residues. V lost 0 bases, J lost 8 bases, and 6 bases stayed unmatched. Germline V lookup: CDR1 MNHNY, CDR2 SVGAGI (reference sequence). The CDR3 coding sequence is TGTGCCAGCAGTTACTCGCCTAACAGGGGAGAAGCTTTCTTT. Its protein product is CASSYSPNRGEAFF.

J is TRBJ2-3 and V is TRBV4-3; unclear D gene. V was clipped by 1 base and J by 4 bases, with 18 bases between them. Germline V gene data show CDR1 as LGHNA and CDR2 as YSLEER. The CDR3 covers 17 residues. CDR3 sequence: CASSQAPGPQVADTQYF. CDR3 nucleotide sequence: TGCGCCAGCAGCCAAGCCCCCGGCCCCCAGGTTGCAGATACGCAGTATTTT.

J is TRBJ2-5 and V is TRBV4-1, with 13 bases fitting TRBD2. CDR1 and CDR2 from the germline V gene are MGHRA and YSYEKL. With 1 base clipped from V and 0 bases from J, the junction kept 2 bases outside the gene matches. This CDR3 region has 17 residues. As DNA, the CDR3 is TGCGCCAGCAGCCAAGTGGGACTAGCGGGGTACCAAGAGACCCAGTACTTC. The encoded protein is CASSQVGLAGYQETQYF.